This is a list of T cell receptor beta chains from one sample in a study of OX40 agonist ivuxolimab in advanced cancers. Using immunoSEQ multiplex PCR, the repertoire was profiled, and TCRdb retains in-frame clones only, with some absent. The table lists about 89,000 clones, approximately 91% of them singletons. Source: CD4+ or CD8+ T cells sorted from blood, taken in a trial of the OX40 agonist ivuxolimab. The receptors shown here come from an adult with an advanced solid tumor such as melanoma, head and neck, liver or kidney cancer. Both conserved end residues are part of each CDR3. The D gene is left open where the match is weak. The size entry is marked missing in some rows and otherwise reads once, few, many or a size class.

V: TRBV5-1
D: .
J: TRBJ2-7
size: .
CDR3: CASSPMTGDREQYF
DNA: TGCGCCAGCAGCCCAATGACAGGCGACCGCGAGCAGTACTTC

V: TRBV27
D: .
J: TRBJ1-2
size: .
CDR3: CASSSTIGNYGYTF
DNA: TGTGCCAGCAGTTCTACCATAGGGAACTATGGCTACACCTTC

V: TRBV28
D: .
J: TRBJ1-1
size: .
CDR3: CASSFLVGVEAFF
DNA: TGTGCCAGCAGTTTCCTCGTTGGAGTAGAGGCTTTCTTT

V: TRBV5-4
D: TRBD2
J: TRBJ2-5
size: once
CDR3: CASSYSGIQETQYF
DNA: TGTGCCAGCAGCTATAGCGGGATACAAGAGACCCAGTACTTC

V: TRBV27
D: .
J: TRBJ1-3
size: once
CDR3: CASRRGDGGYSGNTIYF
DNA: TGTGCCAGCAGGAGGGGGGACGGAGGGTACTCTGGAAACACCATATATTTT

V: TRBV11-2
D: .
J: TRBJ1-4
size: .
CDR3: CASSLSLSREKLFF
DNA: TGTGCCAGCAGCTTAAGTCTTAGTAGGGAAAAACTGTTTTTT

V: TRBV14
D: .
J: TRBJ1-2
size: few
CDR3: CASSQADYRDGGANYGYTF
DNA: TGTGCCAGCAGCCAAGCAGACTACCGGGACGGGGGAGCTAACTATGGCTACACCTTC

V: TRBV19
D: .
J: TRBJ1-5
size: .
CDR3: CAAGRGVPGEPQHF
DNA: TGTGCCGCCGGACGAGGGGTGCCGGGTGAGCCCCAGCATTTT

V: TRBV19
D: .
J: TRBJ1-5
size: once
CDR3: CASSPLQGQPQHF
DNA: TGTGCCAGTAGTCCCCTACAGGGTCAGCCCCAGCATTTT

V: TRBV7-9
D: TRBD1
J: TRBJ1-1
size: .
CDR3: CASSLQQGMSEAFF
DNA: TGTGCCAGCAGCTTACAACAGGGGATGTCTGAAGCTTTCTTT

V: TRBV11-2
D: TRBD2
J: TRBJ2-7
size: .
CDR3: CASSLDSAGEGPGYEQYF
DNA: TGTGCCAGCAGCTTAGATTCAGCGGGGGAGGGGCCTGGGTACGAGCAGTACTTC

V: TRBV10-3
D: .
J: TRBJ1-6
size: .
CDR3: CATSGSNSPLHF
DNA: TGTGCCACCTCGGGTTCAAATTCACCCCTCCACTTT

V: TRBV28
D: .
J: TRBJ1-5
size: .
CDR3: CASSLGGARDQPQHF
DNA: TGTGCCAGCAGTTTAGGGGGGGCGCGGGATCAGCCCCAGCATTTT

V: TRBV6-5
D: .
J: TRBJ1-4
size: .
CDR3: CASSYSGVSNEKLFF
DNA: TGTGCCAGCAGTTACTCAGGGGTCTCCAATGAAAAACTGTTTTTT

V: TRBV6-1
D: .
J: TRBJ2-5
size: .
CDR3: CASSVGEGETQYF
DNA: TGTGCCAGCAGTGTGGGAGAGGGGGAGACCCAGTACTTC

V: TRBV4-3
D: .
J: TRBJ1-4
size: once
CDR3: CASSQRDGYEKLFF
DNA: TGCGCCAGCAGCCAAAGGGACGGGTATGAAAAACTGTTTTTT

V: TRBV18
D: .
J: TRBJ2-3
size: .
CDR3: CASSPEGSTQYF
DNA: TGTGCCAGCTCACCAGAGGGCAGCACGCAGTATTTT

V: TRBV7-2
D: .
J: TRBJ1-3
size: .
CDR3: CASGEGSGNTIYF
DNA: TGTGCCAGCGGAGAAGGGTCTGGAAACACCATATATTTT

V: TRBV29-1
D: TRBD2
J: TRBJ2-5
size: once
CDR3: CSVGPGLAGETQYF
DNA: TGCAGCGTGGGACCGGGACTAGCAGGGGAGACCCAGTACTTC

V: TRBV5-4
D: .
J: TRBJ1-1
size: .
CDR3: CASSWDKHTEAFF
DNA: TGTGCCAGCAGCTGGGACAAGCACACTGAAGCTTTCTTT

V: TRBV2
D: .
J: TRBJ1-2
size: few
CDR3: CASTLTLQEYGYTF
DNA: TGTGCCAGCACTCTGACACTTCAGGAATATGGCTACACCTTC

V: TRBV18
D: TRBD1
J: TRBJ2-3
size: .
CDR3: CASSPLTGANTDTQYF
DNA: TGTGCCAGCTCACCTTTGACAGGGGCCAACACAGATACGCAGTATTTT

V: TRBV14
D: TRBD2
J: TRBJ2-7
size: .
CDR3: CASSPLWRTSVLESYEQYF
DNA: TGTGCCAGCAGCCCCCTGTGGAGGACTAGCGTACTCGAATCCTACGAGCAGTACTTC

V: TRBV7-2
D: .
J: TRBJ2-7
size: .
CDR3: CASSLGVMSQYF
DNA: TGTGCCAGCAGCTTAGGCGTGATGTCTCAGTACTTC

V: TRBV4-3
D: TRBD1
J: TRBJ2-7
size: .
CDR3: CASSQSNRGMNEQYF
DNA: TGCGCCAGCAGCCAATCAAACAGGGGCATGAACGAGCAGTACTTC

V: TRBV28
D: .
J: TRBJ1-2
size: .
CDR3: CASSLAGYQNYGYTF
DNA: TGTGCCAGCAGTTTAGCTGGGTACCAAAACTATGGCTACACCTTC

V: TRBV18
D: .
J: TRBJ1-4
size: .
CDR3: CASSLDQRGEKLFF
DNA: TGTGCCAGCTCCCTCGACCAGAGGGGTGAAAAACTGTTTTTT

V: TRBV19
D: TRBD2
J: TRBJ2-3
size: once
CDR3: CASSVTGTRGDTQYF
DNA: TGTGCCAGTAGTGTAACCGGGACTAGGGGCGATACGCAGTATTTT

V: TRBV30
D: .
J: TRBJ2-2
size: once
CDR3: CAWSVQLYRNTGELFF
DNA: TGTGCCTGGAGTGTACAGTTGTACAGGAACACCGGGGAGCTGTTTTTT

V: TRBV18
D: .
J: TRBJ2-5
size: .
CDR3: CASSLRLKETQYF
DNA: TGTGCCAGCTCACTCCGGTTGAAAGAGACCCAGTACTTC

V: TRBV6-6
D: .
J: TRBJ1-2
size: .
CDR3: CASSPDYGYTF
DNA: TGTGCCAGCAGCCCAGACTATGGCTACACCTTC

V: TRBV5-1
D: .
J: TRBJ2-7
size: .
CDR3: CASSLGRGGYEQYF
DNA: TGCGCCAGCAGCTTGGGGCGGGGCGGCTACGAGCAGTACTTC

V: TRBV6-1
D: TRBD2
J: TRBJ2-3
size: .
CDR3: CASSAQGLAGVSDTQYF
DNA: TGTGCCAGCAGTGCCCAGGGACTAGCGGGAGTCTCAGATACGCAGTATTTT

V: TRBV5-1
D: TRBD2
J: TRBJ2-1
size: .
CDR3: CASSLSGTNDEQFF
DNA: TGCGCCAGCAGCCTCTCCGGGACTAACGATGAGCAGTTCTTC

V: TRBV18
D: .
J: TRBJ2-6
size: .
CDR3: CASSPRQGANVLTF
DNA: TGTGCCAGCTCACCACGTCAGGGGGCCAACGTCCTGACTTTC

V: TRBV18
D: TRBD1
J: TRBJ1-1
size: .
CDR3: CASSPQTGGNTEAFF
DNA: TGTGCCAGCTCACCACAGACAGGGGGTAACACTGAAGCTTTCTTT

V: TRBV20-1
D: .
J: TRBJ1-1
size: once
CDR3: CSAANTEAFF
DNA: TGCAGTGCCGCCAACACTGAAGCTTTCTTT

V: TRBV18
D: .
J: TRBJ2-1
size: .
CDR3: CASSLSTQQGVRDEQFF
DNA: TGTGCCAGCTCACTTTCGACGCAACAAGGTGTAAGGGATGAGCAGTTCTTC

V: TRBV27
D: TRBD2
J: TRBJ2-7
size: .
CDR3: CASSLYGHRTSGDYEQYF
DNA: TGTGCCAGCAGTTTATACGGCCACAGGACTAGCGGGGATTACGAGCAGTACTTC

V: TRBV7-9
D: .
J: TRBJ2-7
size: few
CDR3: CASSWQGMDEQYF
DNA: TGTGCCAGCAGTTGGCAGGGGATGGACGAGCAGTACTTC

V: TRBV10-3
D: .
J: TRBJ1-4
size: .
CDR3: CAISQTENEKLFF
DNA: TGTGCCATCAGCCAGACAGAGAATGAAAAACTGTTTTTT

V: TRBV5-1
D: .
J: TRBJ2-2
size: .
CDR3: CASSLEAPSNTGELFF
DNA: TGCGCCAGCAGCTTGGAGGCACCTTCGAACACCGGGGAGCTGTTTTTT

V: TRBV18
D: .
J: TRBJ1-6
size: .
CDR3: CASSTDRFSPLHF
DNA: TGTGCCAGCTCTACGGACAGATTTTCACCCCTCCACTTT

V: TRBV5-4
D: TRBD1
J: TRBJ2-1
size: .
CDR3: CASSLDQGDNEQFF
DNA: TGTGCCAGCAGCTTGGACCAGGGGGACAATGAGCAGTTCTTC

V: TRBV2
D: TRBD2
J: TRBJ2-3
size: .
CDR3: CASRLAGVTDTQYF
DNA: TGTGCCAGCAGACTAGCGGGGGTCACAGATACGCAGTATTTT

V: TRBV6-5
D: TRBD2
J: TRBJ2-7
size: .
CDR3: CASRDSGISYEQYF
DNA: TGTGCCAGCAGAGATAGCGGGATCTCCTACGAGCAGTACTTC

V: TRBV11-2
D: TRBD2
J: TRBJ2-3
size: .
CDR3: CASSWQRGTTDTQYF
DNA: TGTGCCAGCAGCTGGCAGCGGGGGACCACAGATACGCAGTATTTT

V: TRBV7-2
D: TRBD1
J: TRBJ1-4
size: .
CDR3: CASSLTGQGLSEKLFF
DNA: TGTGCCAGCAGCCTTACGGGACAGGGGTTATCTGAAAAACTGTTTTTT

V: TRBV30
D: TRBD2
J: TRBJ2-7
size: .
CDR3: CAWSSGLAGGLNEQYF
DNA: TGTGCCTGGAGTTCCGGACTAGCGGGAGGGCTGAACGAGCAGTACTTC

V: TRBV5-4
D: TRBD1
J: TRBJ2-3
size: .
CDR3: CASSLGAGQGVKDTQYF
DNA: TGTGCCAGCAGCTTGGGGGCGGGACAGGGGGTTAAAGATACGCAGTATTTT

V: TRBV1
D: .
J: TRBJ2-7
size: .
CDR3: CTSSQDIGTDDYEQYF
DNA: TGCACCAGCAGCCAAGATATCGGGACGGACGACTACGAGCAGTACTTC

V: TRBV16
D: TRBD1
J: TRBJ1-2
size: .
CDR3: CASSLRDRGNYGYTF
DNA: TGTGCCAGCAGCCTCCGGGACAGGGGTAACTATGGCTACACCTTC

V: TRBV28
D: TRBD1
J: TRBJ1-2
size: .
CDR3: CAIPTGGQILSPYGYTF
DNA: TGTGCCATCCCTACAGGGGGCCAAATTCTTAGTCCTTATGGCTACACCTTC

V: TRBV27
D: .
J: TRBJ2-3
size: .
CDR3: CASSPELTDTQYF
DNA: TGTGCCAGCAGTCCCGAGCTCACAGATACGCAGTATTTT

V: TRBV10-3
D: TRBD1
J: TRBJ1-3
size: .
CDR3: CAISDPGQGAIGNTIYF
DNA: TGTGCCATCAGTGATCCGGGACAGGGGGCGATTGGAAACACCATATATTTT